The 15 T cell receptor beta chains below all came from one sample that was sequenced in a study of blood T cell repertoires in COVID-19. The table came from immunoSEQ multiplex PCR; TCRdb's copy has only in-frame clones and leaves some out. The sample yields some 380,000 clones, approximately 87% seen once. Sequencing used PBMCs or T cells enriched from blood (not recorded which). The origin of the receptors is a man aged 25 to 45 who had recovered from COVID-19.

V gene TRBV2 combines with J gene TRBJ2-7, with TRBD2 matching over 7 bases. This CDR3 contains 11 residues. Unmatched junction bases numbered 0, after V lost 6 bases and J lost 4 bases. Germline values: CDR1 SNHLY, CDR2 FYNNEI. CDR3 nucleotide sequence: TGTGCCAGCAGACTAGCGTACGAGCAGTACTTC. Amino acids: CASRLAYEQYF.

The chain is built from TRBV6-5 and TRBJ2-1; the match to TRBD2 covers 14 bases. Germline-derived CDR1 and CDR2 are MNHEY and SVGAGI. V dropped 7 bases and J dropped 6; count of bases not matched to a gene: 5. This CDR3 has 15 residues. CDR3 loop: CASTRLAGGPNEQFF. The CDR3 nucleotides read TGTGCCAGCACCCGACTAGCGGGGGGGCCCAATGAGCAGTTCTTC.

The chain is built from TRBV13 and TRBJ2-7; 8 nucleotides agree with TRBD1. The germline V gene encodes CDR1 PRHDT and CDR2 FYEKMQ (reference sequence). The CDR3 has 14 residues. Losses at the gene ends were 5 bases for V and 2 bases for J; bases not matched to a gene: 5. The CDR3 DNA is TGTGCCAGCAGCCTCAGGGGGCTAACCTACGAGCAGTACTTC. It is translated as CASSLRGLTYEQYF.

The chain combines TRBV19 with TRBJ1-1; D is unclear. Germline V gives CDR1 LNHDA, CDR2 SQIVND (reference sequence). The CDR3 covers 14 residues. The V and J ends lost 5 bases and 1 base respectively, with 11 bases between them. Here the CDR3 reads CASSPGRQNTEAFF. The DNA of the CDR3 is TGTGCCAGTAGTCCGGGAAGGCAGAACACTGAAGCTTTCTTT. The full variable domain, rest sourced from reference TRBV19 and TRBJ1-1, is DGGITQSPKYLFRKEGQNVTLSCEQNLNHDAMYWYRQDPGQGLRLIYYSQIVNDFQKGDIAEGYSVSREKKESFPLTVTSAQKNPTAFYLCASSPGRQNTEAFFGQGTRLTVV.

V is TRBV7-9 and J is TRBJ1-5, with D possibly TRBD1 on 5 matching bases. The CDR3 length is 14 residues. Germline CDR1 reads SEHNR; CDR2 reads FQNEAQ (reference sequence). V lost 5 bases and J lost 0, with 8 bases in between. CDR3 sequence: CASSGADSNQPQHF. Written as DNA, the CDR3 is TGTGCCAGCAGCGGGGCGGATAGCAATCAGCCCCAGCATTTT.

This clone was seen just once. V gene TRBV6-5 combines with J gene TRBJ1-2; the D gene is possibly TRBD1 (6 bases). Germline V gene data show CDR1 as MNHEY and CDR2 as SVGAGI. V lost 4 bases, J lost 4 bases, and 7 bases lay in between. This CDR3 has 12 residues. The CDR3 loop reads CASSWDTYGYTF. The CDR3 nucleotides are TGTGCCAGCAGTTGGGACACCTATGGCTACACCTTC.

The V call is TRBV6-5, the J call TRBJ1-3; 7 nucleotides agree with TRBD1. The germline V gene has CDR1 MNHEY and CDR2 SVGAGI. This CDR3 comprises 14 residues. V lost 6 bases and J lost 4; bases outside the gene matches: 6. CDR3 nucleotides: TGTGCCAGCAGAGATACAGGGGTCGGAAACACCATATATTTT. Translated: CASRDTGVGNTIYF.

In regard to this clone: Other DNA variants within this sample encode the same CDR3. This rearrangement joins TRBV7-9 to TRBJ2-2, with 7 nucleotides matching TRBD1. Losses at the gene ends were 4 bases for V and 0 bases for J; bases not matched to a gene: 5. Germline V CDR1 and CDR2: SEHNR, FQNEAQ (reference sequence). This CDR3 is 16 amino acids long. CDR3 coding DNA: TGTGCCAGCAGCTCAAGACAGGGAGCGAACACCGGGGAGCTGTTTTTT. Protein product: CASSSRQGANTGELFF.

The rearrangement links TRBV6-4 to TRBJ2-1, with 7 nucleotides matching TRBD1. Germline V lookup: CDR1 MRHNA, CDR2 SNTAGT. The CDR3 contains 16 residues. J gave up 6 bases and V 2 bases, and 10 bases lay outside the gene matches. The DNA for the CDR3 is TGTGCCAGCAGTGACAAGTGGTCGGGACAGAGCAATGAGCAGTTCTTC. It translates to CASSDKWSGQSNEQFF.

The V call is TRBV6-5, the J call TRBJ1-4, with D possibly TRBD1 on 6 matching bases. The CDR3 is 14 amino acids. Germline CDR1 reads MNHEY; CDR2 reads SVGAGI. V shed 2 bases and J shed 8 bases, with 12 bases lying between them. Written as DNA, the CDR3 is TGTGCCAGCAGTTACCGCAGGGGTCAGGAAAAACTGTTTTTT. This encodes CASSYRRGQEKLFF.

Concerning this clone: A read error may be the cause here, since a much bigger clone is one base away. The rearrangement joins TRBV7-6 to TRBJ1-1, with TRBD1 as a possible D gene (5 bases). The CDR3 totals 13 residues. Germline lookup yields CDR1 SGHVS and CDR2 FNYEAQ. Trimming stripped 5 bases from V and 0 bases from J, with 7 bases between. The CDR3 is CASSRQMNTEAFF. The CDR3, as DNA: TGTGCCAGCAGCAGACAGATGAACACTGAAGCTTTCTTT.

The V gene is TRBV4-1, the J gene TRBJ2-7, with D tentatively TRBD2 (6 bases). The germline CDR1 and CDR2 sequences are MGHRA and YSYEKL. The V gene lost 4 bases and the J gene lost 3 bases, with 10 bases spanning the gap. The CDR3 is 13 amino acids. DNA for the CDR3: TGCGCCAGCAGCCCCCTGGGGGGCTACGAGCAGTACTTC. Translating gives CASSPLGGYEQYF.

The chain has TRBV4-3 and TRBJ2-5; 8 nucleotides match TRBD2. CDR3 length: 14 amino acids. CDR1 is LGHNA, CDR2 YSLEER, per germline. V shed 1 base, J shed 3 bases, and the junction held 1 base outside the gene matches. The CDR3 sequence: CASSQALAEETQYF. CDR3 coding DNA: TGCGCCAGCAGCCAAGCACTAGCGGAAGAGACCCAGTACTTC.

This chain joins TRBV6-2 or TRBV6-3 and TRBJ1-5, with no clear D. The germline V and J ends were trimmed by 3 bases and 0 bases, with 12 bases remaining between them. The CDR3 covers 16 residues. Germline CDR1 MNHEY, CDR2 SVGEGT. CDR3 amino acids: CASSYHGAHSNQPQHF. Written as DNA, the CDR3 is TGTGCCAGCAGTTATCACGGAGCTCATAGCAATCAGCCCCAGCATTTT.

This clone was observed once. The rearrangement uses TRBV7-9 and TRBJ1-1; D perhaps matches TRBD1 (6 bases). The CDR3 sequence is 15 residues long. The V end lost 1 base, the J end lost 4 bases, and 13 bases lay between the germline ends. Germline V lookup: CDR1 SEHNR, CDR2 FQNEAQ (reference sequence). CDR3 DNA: TGTGCCAGCAGCTTAGGCCAGGGGACGAGCACTGAAGCTTTCTTT. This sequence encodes CASSLGQGTSTEAFF. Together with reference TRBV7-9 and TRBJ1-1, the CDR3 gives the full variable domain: DTGVSQNPRHKITKRGQNVTFRCDPISEHNRLYWYRQTLGQGPEFLTYFQNEAQLEKSRLLSDRFSAERPKGSFSTLEIQRTEQGDSAMYLCASSLGQGTSTEAFFGQGTRLTVV.